This TCR beta chain stems from a study of blood T cell repertoires in COVID-19. Overall study: Samples representing acute and convalescent COVID-19 were sourced from the United States, Italy and Spain.

V lost 6 bases, J lost 10 bases, and 5 bases stayed unmatched. Germline loops: CDR1 SEHNR, CDR2 FQNEAQ (reference sequence). The CDR3 is made up of 12 amino acids. The table lists this clone with a count of one. Clones were read by immunoSEQ multiplex PCR, and TCRdb kept only the in-frame ones, dropping some. The sample holds 65,000 to 90,000 clones; roughly 85% are singletons and the top ten take around 7.9%. The TCR sequence derives from a man younger than 40 with acute or convalescent COVID-19. Material: peripheral blood. This chain links TRBV7-9 with TRBJ2-1; 8 bases map to TRBD2. The CDR3 bases are TGTGCCAGCAGGAGGACTAGCTGGGAGCAGTTCTTC. Translation: CASRRTSWEQFF.